The TCR beta chain described here comes from a study of control samples from healthy donors and cancer patients. Some clones are missing from TCRdb's copy, which holds only in-frame ones; the method was immunoSEQ multiplex PCR. Among around 90,000 clones listed, approximately 89% were seen once. The germline V gene encodes CDR1 MNHEY and CDR2 SMNVEV (reference sequence). This CDR3 has 18 amino acids. V was pared by 0 bases and J by 6 bases, with 18 bases between. What was sequenced was blood. This chain links TRBV27 with TRBJ1-6, with no clear D. The source of this sequence is a man aged 25-40 years in good health. CDR3 nucleotides: TGTGCCAGCAGTTTATCTCTTATCGGGTCAAGGATTAATTCACCCCTCCACTTT. Protein: CASSLSLIGSRINSPLHF.